The 12 T cell receptor beta chains listed next were all sequenced from one sample in a study of Graves' ophthalmopathy and Graves' hyperthyroidism. RNA transcripts were the source from which TCR beta CDR3 regions were amplified. Second-round multiplex PCR followed a first-round RT-PCR using HTBI primers. TCRdb re-derived calls from the multiplex PCR reads in MiXCR, one entry per CDR3 protein. The table lists 650,000 to 800,000 distinct CDR3 sequences, roughly 39% of them singletons. The specimen sequenced was peripheral blood. The receptors here all came from an adult man with Graves' ophthalmopathy.

This clonotype was recorded at least ten times. The chain has TRBV10-3 and TRBJ2-2; 8 positions agree with TRBD2. The CDR3 has 16 residues. V lost 2 bases, J lost 0 bases, and 2 bases stayed unmatched. CDR1 is ENHRY and CDR2 is SYGVKD in the germline V gene. In DNA form, the CDR3 reads TGTGCCATCAGTGAGAGCGGGAGCGCGAACACCGGGGAGCTGTTTTTT. Translation: CAISESGSANTGELFF.

The sample holds many counts of this clonotype. The CDR3 nucleotides are TGTGCCAGCAGCCAAGAGTCAGGCTACGAGCAGTACTTC. Translated: CASSQESGYEQYF. V and J are TRBV4-2 and TRBJ2-7; D remains ambiguous. CDR1 and CDR2 (germline): LGHNA, YNFKEQ. Trimming pared 0 bases from V and 3 bases from J, leaving 6 bases between. This CDR3 is built from 13 residues.

The chain links TRBV4-3 to TRBJ2-7; the D is unclear. The CDR3 covers 14 residues. Germline assignment: CDR1 LGHNA and CDR2 YSLEER. V lost 0 bases and J 5 bases, leaving 11 bases between the germline ends. The CDR3 loop reads CASSQDLPPHEQYF. In DNA, the CDR3 is TGCGCCAGCAGCCAAGATCTTCCCCCCCACGAGCAGTACTTC.

Ten or more counts support this clonotype. This sequence joins TRBV6-6 and TRBJ1-1; tentative D call: TRBD1 (5 bases). Germline V gives CDR1 MNHNY, CDR2 SVGAGI (reference sequence). The V and J ends lost 6 bases and 8 bases respectively, with 19 bases between them. CDR3 length: 14 residues. CDR3 DNA sequence: TGTGCCAGCAGGTCCGCGACGGCGGGACGCGAAGCTTTCTTT. Its translation is CASRSATAGREAFF.

This chain links TRBV20-1 with TRBJ2-5; D assignment may be TRBD1 or TRBD2 (5 bases each). V lost 1 base to trimming and J lost 5 bases, with 17 bases between them. This CDR3 region has 15 residues. Germline V gives CDR1 DFQATT, CDR2 SNEGSKA (reference sequence). In DNA, the CDR3 is TGCAGTGCTAGAGGCAGGGACGGGAATATGGAGACCCAGTACTTC. Translated, it gives CSARGRDGNMETQYF.

Points on this clonotype: At one boundary the junction diverges from the germline segment, which might be a read error. The chain recombines TRBV7-9 with TRBJ1-1; 8 bases map to TRBD1. This CDR3 spans 18 amino acids. CDR1 and CDR2 from the germline V gene are SEHNR and FQNEAQ (reference sequence). CDR3 loop: CASSPIARPGQGDTEAFF. The CDR3, as DNA: TGCGCCAGCAGCCCAATTGCTCGCCCCGGACAGGGCGACACTGAAGCTTTCTTT.

This clonotype was seen at least ten times. This rearrangement joins TRBV7-8 to TRBJ2-7, with D maybe TRBD1 (5 bases). V lost 5 bases to trimming and J lost 0 bases, with 11 bases between them. Germline V gene sequence: CDR1 SGHVS, CDR2 FQNEAQ. This CDR3 comprises 14 residues. The CDR3 here is CASSRGPDSYEQYF. The CDR3, as DNA: TGTGCCAGCAGCAGGGGTCCCGACTCCTACGAGCAGTACTTC.

This chain uses TRBV25-1 with TRBJ1-6; 8 bases agree with TRBD1. The CDR3 spans 15 residues. Germline V gene lookup returns CDR1 MGHDK and CDR2 SYGVNS. The junction had 6 bases not matched to a gene; V was cut back by 6 bases and J by 5 bases. As DNA, the CDR3 is TGTGCCAGCAGCGGACAGGGAGCGAATAATTCACCCCTCCACTTT. Residues: CASSGQGANNSPLHF.

CDR3 residues: CASSLPGQGTVSPLHF. For the CDR3, the DNA is TGTGCCAGCAGCCTACCGGGACAGGGGACAGTTTCACCCCTCCACTTT. This chain joins TRBV7-6 and TRBJ1-6, with 10 bases identical to TRBD1. Trimming took 5 bases from V and 9 from J; bases not matched to a gene: 10. Germline CDR1 is SGHVS and CDR2 is FNYEAQ. CDR3 length equals 16 residues.

This clonotype was observed many times. V and J are TRBV2 and TRBJ2-7; maybe TRBD2 (6 bases). V shed 4 bases and J shed 5 bases, with 12 bases lying between them. This CDR3 is 13 amino acids long. Germline CDR1 is SNHLY and CDR2 is FYNNEI. The CDR3 coding sequence is TGTGCCAGCAGTGTCGGGGGTAGGGACGAGCAGTACTTC. Its translation is CASSVGGRDEQYF.

This clonotype occurred many times. A much larger clone sits a single nucleotide away, making a read error possible. CDR3 coding DNA: TGTGCCAGCAGTGAATGGGGCGGATCTAATGGAAAACTGTTTTTT. This sequence encodes CASSEWGGSNGKLFF. The chain has TRBV25-1 and TRBJ1-4; D is possibly TRBD1 (5 bases). The CDR3 length is 15 residues. The germline gives CDR1 MGHDK, CDR2 SYGVNS.

On this clonotype itself: A read error may be the cause here, since a much bigger clone is one base away. The rearrangement joins TRBV19 to TRBJ1-1, with 7 bases identical to TRBD1. CDR1 and CDR2 (germline): LNHDA, SQIVND (reference sequence). CDR3 length: 14 amino acids. The CDR3 region is CTSSQVNRGTEAFF. The DNA for the CDR3 is TGCACCAGCAGCCAAGTTAACAGGGGAACTGAAGCTTTCTTT.